Listed here are 23 T cell receptor beta chains from one sample, sequenced in a study of cytotoxic CD8 clonotypes in ibrutinib-treated CLL. The table came from immunoSEQ multiplex PCR; TCRdb's copy has only in-frame clones and leaves some out. The sample lists 20,000 to 30,000 clones; about 75% were seen once. This sample comprised PBMCs, obtained after 24 months of ibrutinib treatment. These receptors were collected from a human donor with chronic lymphocytic leukemia.

This clone was seen once. This CDR3 reads CASSLVLGGDTQYF. CDR3 DNA sequence: TGTGCCAGCAGCTTAGTTCTCGGGGGAGATACGCAGTATTTT. The rearrangement uses TRBV11-2 and TRBJ2-3, with D perhaps matching TRBD2 (6 bases). The germline gives CDR1 SGHAT, CDR2 FQNNGV. This CDR3 is built from 14 residues. Trimming cost V 1 base and J 5 bases, with 10 bases left between them.

This clone has just a few counts. The DNA for the CDR3 is TGTGCCAGTAGATTTCTCGGGGGGACTGAAGCTTTCTTT. It encodes CASRFLGGTEAFF. The V call is TRBV19, the J call TRBJ1-1; maybe TRBD1 (5 bases). The V gene's germline CDR1 is LNHDA and CDR2 SQIVND (reference sequence). Trimming pared 6 bases from V and 5 bases from J, leaving 13 bases between. The CDR3 has 13 amino acids. The full variable domain, its missing parts supplied by reference TRBV19 and TRBJ1-1, is DGGITQSPKYLFRKEGQNVTLSCEQNLNHDAMYWYRQDPGQGLRLIYYSQIVNDFQKGDIAEGYSVSREKKESFPLTVTSAQKNPTAFYLCASRFLGGTEAFFGQGTRLTVV.

The V call is TRBV25-1, the J call TRBJ2-3; tentatively, D is TRBD1 or TRBD2 (6 bases each). The CDR3 has 14 amino acids. V gave up 1 base and J gave up 4 bases, with 9 bases separating them. The germline CDR1 and CDR2 sequences are MGHDK and SYGVNS. This chain's CDR3 is CASSESGGADTQYF. The CDR3 nucleotides are TGTGCCAGCAGTGAATCCGGGGGCGCAGATACGCAGTATTTT.

The V and J genes are TRBV11-2 and TRBJ2-5, with 8 bases fitting TRBD2. The CDR3 is made up of 14 amino acids. V shed 4 bases and J 4 bases; nucleotides not matched to a gene: 5. CDR1 is SGHAT and CDR2 is FQNNGV in the germline V gene. CDR3 nucleotide sequence: TGTGCCAGCAGCTCCCGGGGGGGCGGAGAGACCCAGTACTTC. Translating gives CASSSRGGGETQYF.

This clone occurred a few times. J is TRBJ2-7 and V is TRBV27, with D uncertain. The V gene's germline CDR1 is MNHEY and CDR2 SMNVEV (reference sequence). Trimming pared 0 bases from V and 1 base from J, leaving 10 bases between. The CDR3 has 15 residues. The CDR3 is CASSLSSSKSYEQYF. The CDR3 region has the DNA TGTGCCAGCAGTTTATCTAGTTCCAAATCCTACGAGCAGTACTTC.

V gene TRBV5-6 combines with J gene TRBJ2-5; D call uncertain. The CDR3 is 18 residues long. The germline V gene encodes CDR1 SGHDT and CDR2 YYEEEE. The V end was cut by 1 base, the J end by 1 base, with 20 bases between. CDR3 DNA sequence: TGTGCCAGCAGCTTGACTCTGACGTTACGCAGGAGCCAAGAGACCCAGTACTTC. It is translated as CASSLTLTLRRSQETQYF.

V gene TRBV9 combines with J gene TRBJ2-7; 10 bases line up with TRBD1. Trimming cost V 4 bases and J 3 bases; bases outside gene matches: 4. Germline assignment: CDR1 SGDLS and CDR2 YYNGEE. This CDR3 has 14 amino acids. The CDR3 protein is CASSPRTGGYEQYF. The CDR3 bases are TGTGCCAGCAGCCCACGGACAGGGGGCTACGAGCAGTACTTC.

A word on this clone: Other DNA sequences in this specimen translate into the identical CDR3. CDR3 DNA sequence: TGTGCCAGCAGCTTGGTGGCAGGGTTCTATCAGCCCCAGCATTTT. As protein: CASSLVAGFYQPQHF. The chain links TRBV11-2 to TRBJ1-5; TRBD1 might be the D (5 bases). The V gene lost 3 bases and the J gene lost 5 bases, with 14 bases spanning the gap. This CDR3 comprises 15 residues. In germline, CDR1 is SGHAT, CDR2 FQNNGV. The full variable domain, its missing parts supplied by reference TRBV11-2 and TRBJ1-5, is EAGVAQSPRYKIIEKRQSVAFWCNPISGHATLYWYQQILGQGPKLLIQFQNNGVVDDSQLPKDRFSAERLKGVDSTLKIQPAKLEDSAVYLCASSLVAGFYQPQHFGDGTRLSIL.

The V call is TRBV14, the J call TRBJ2-3; 7 bases line up with TRBD1. The CDR3 has 15 amino acids. Germline CDR1 SGHDN, CDR2 FVKESK. The ends lost 5 bases at V and 7 bases at J; junction bases unmatched: 12. The CDR3 reads CASSTPGQNVNTQYF. CDR3 nucleotides: TGTGCCAGCAGCACTCCGGGACAGAACGTAAATACGCAGTATTTT.

The chain's CDR3 is CASSPPTPRGYTF. In DNA, the CDR3 is TGTGCCAGCTCACCACCAACCCCTCGGGGCTACACCTTC. V gene TRBV18 combines with J gene TRBJ1-2, with D unresolved. Trimming removed 0 bases from V and 8 bases from J, with 10 bases in between. Germline assignment: CDR1 KGHSH and CDR2 LQKENI. The CDR3 covers 13 residues. The variable domain in full, completed from reference TRBV18 and TRBJ1-2, reads NAGVMQNPRHLVRRRGQEARLRCSPMKGHSHVYWYRQLPEEGLKFMVYLQKENIIDESGMPKERFSAEFPKEGPSILRIQQVVRGDSAAYFCASSPPTPRGYTFGSGTRLTVV.

The rearrangement links TRBV6-1 to TRBJ2-7; D not certain. The CDR3 covers 15 residues. Germline V gene sequence: CDR1 MNHNS, CDR2 SASEGT. V dropped 2 bases and J dropped 2 bases, with 13 bases sitting between them. CDR3 protein: CASSEYFVGTYEQYF. For the CDR3, the DNA is TGTGCCAGCAGTGAATATTTTGTCGGTACCTACGAGCAGTACTTC.

The J gene is TRBJ2-7, the V gene TRBV5-6; D may correspond to TRBD1 or TRBD2 (5 bases each). This CDR3 spans 17 amino acids. Germline CDR1 and CDR2: SGHDT and YYEEEE. Trimming took off 4 bases at V and 4 bases at J, with 24 bases between the two ends. The CDR3 DNA follows: TGTGCCAGCAGCCCTCGCACCCCTGGGACCGGTAATTACGAGCAGTACTTC. Protein sequence: CASSPRTPGTGNYEQYF.

J is TRBJ2-7 and V is TRBV2; D is perhaps TRBD1 (8 bases). V was pared by 6 bases and J by 7 bases, with 19 bases between. The CDR3 sequence is 14 residues long. Germline-derived CDR1 and CDR2 are SNHLY and FYNNEI. The CDR3 DNA reads as TGTGCCAGCAGCGGACAGGGAGGGGGAGGGGAGCAGTACTTC. It is translated as CASSGQGGGGEQYF. The complete variable domain, with remaining parts taken from reference TRBV2 and TRBJ2-7, reads EPEVTQTPSHQVTQMGQEVILRCVPISNHLYFYWYRQILGQKVEFLVSFYNNEISEKSEIFDDQFSVERPDGSNFTLKIRSTKLEDSAMYFCASSGQGGGGEQYFGPGTRLTVT.

The J gene is TRBJ1-5, the V gene TRBV27; D remains unclear. The CDR3 has 12 amino acids. Germline CDR1 MNHEY, CDR2 SMNVEV (reference sequence). V shed 4 bases and J shed 4 bases, with 5 bases lying between them. CDR3 sequence (DNA): TGTGCCAGCAGTTCCGGAAATCAGCCCCAGCATTTT. Protein sequence: CASSSGNQPQHF.

The J gene is TRBJ2-6, the V gene TRBV5-1, with D possibly matching TRBD1 (5 bases). Germline-derived CDR1 and CDR2 are SGHRS and YFSETQ. The CDR3 is made up of 15 amino acids. V lost 5 bases, J lost 0 bases, and 9 bases lay in between. In DNA form, the CDR3 reads TGCGCCAGCAGACCAGACAGCTCTGGGGCCAACGTCCTGACTTTC. Amino acid sequence: CASRPDSSGANVLTF.

The genes are TRBV13 and TRBJ1-2; no clear D. CDR1 and CDR2 from the germline V gene are PRHDT and FYEKMQ (reference sequence). The CDR3 runs 15 residues. Deletions cut 5 bases from V and 3 bases from J, with 16 bases between. CDR3 sequence (DNA): TGTGCCAGCAGCCCTTCCCCGGGAGAGGACTATGGCTACACCTTC. Amino acids: CASSPSPGEDYGYTF.

The chain joins TRBV7-4 to TRBJ2-5; perhaps TRBD1 as D (6 bases). Between the trimmed V and J ends, which lost 7 bases and 5 bases, there was a span of 23 bases. Germline V lookup: CDR1 SGHVT, CDR2 SQSDAQ. CDR3 length: 16 residues. Here the CDR3 DNA reads TGTGCCAGCATTCCACTCGACAGTCCCCAGGGGGAGACCCAGTACTTC. As protein: CASIPLDSPQGETQYF.

This clone was counted once. This chain uses TRBV27 with TRBJ1-1, with 10 positions matching TRBD1. The CDR3 sequence is 15 residues long. V lost 3 bases, J lost 3 bases, and 4 bases stayed unmatched. In germline, CDR1 is MNHEY, CDR2 SMNVEV (reference sequence). This CDR3 is CASSFSTGGYTEAFF. CDR3 DNA sequence: TGTGCCAGCAGTTTTTCGACAGGGGGCTACACTGAAGCTTTCTTT.

This clone was observed a single time. The chain combines TRBV7-6 with TRBJ2-7, with 7 bases fitting TRBD1. CDR1 is SGHVS, CDR2 FNYEAQ, per germline. Germline trimming cut 5 bases from V and 2 bases from J; bases unmatched to any gene: 9. The CDR3 consists of 15 residues. The chain's CDR3 is CASSPSPGQTYEQYF. The DNA for the CDR3 is TGTGCCAGCAGCCCGAGCCCGGGACAGACCTACGAGCAGTACTTC.

This clone was counted a few times. The chain joins TRBV5-4 to TRBJ1-1; 9 nucleotides align to TRBD1. V dropped 0 bases and J dropped 4; count of bases not matched to a gene: 1. Germline CDR1 is SGHNT and CDR2 is YYREEE (reference sequence). CDR3 length: 14 amino acids. The chain's CDR3 is CASSLDRGLTEAFF. The CDR3 nucleotides are TGTGCCAGCAGCTTGGACAGGGGGCTCACTGAAGCTTTCTTT.

The chain joins TRBV11-2 to TRBJ2-2; D gene uncertain. The CDR3 sequence is 14 residues long. V lost 1 base and J 8 bases, leaving 11 bases between the germline ends. The germline V gene encodes CDR1 SGHAT and CDR2 FQNNGV. In nucleotides, the CDR3 is TGTGCCAGCAGCTTAGTATCTGCGTCAGGGGAGCTGTTTTTT. Protein sequence: CASSLVSASGELFF.

The rearrangement uses TRBV19 and TRBJ2-7, with 8 positions matching TRBD1. The CDR3 extends over 14 amino acids. From germline, CDR1 is LNHDA and CDR2 SQIVND (reference sequence). The trim removed 3 bases at V and 4 bases at J, leaving 5 bases unmatched. CDR3 DNA: TGTGCCAGTAGTATCCGGGACAGGCCTTACGAGCAGTACTTC. Translating gives CASSIRDRPYEQYF.

The chain employs TRBV7-9 and TRBJ1-6; D ambiguous. CDR3 length: 13 amino acids. Germline lookup yields CDR1 SEHNR and CDR2 FQNEAQ (reference sequence). V lost 5 bases and J 10 bases, leaving 12 bases between the germline ends. The CDR3, as DNA: TGTGCCAGCAGCGATTATACGTACTCACCCCTCCACTTT. Translated, it gives CASSDYTYSPLHF.